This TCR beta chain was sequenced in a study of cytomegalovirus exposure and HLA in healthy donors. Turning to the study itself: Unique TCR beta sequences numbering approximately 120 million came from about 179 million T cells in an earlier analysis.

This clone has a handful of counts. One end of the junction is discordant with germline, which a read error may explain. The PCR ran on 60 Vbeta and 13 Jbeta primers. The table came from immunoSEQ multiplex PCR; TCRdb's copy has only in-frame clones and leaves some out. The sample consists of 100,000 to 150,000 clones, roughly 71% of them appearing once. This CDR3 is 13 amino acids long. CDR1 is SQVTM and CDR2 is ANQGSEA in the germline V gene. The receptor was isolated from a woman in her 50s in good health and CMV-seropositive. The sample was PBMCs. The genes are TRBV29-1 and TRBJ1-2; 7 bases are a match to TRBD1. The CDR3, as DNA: TGCAGCGTTGAAGGAGGACAGGCGATGGGCTACCCCTTC. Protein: CSVEGGQAMGYPF.